A selection of T cell receptor beta chains follows, all from one sample in a study of blood T cells in healthy people across ages. TCRdb reprocessed the 5' RACE reads with MiXCR, giving one entry per CDR3 protein. Of roughly 700,000 distinct CDR3 sequences listed, approximately 49% are singletons. Sequencing was done on a sample of blood. These TCRs come from an older woman in good health. Each CDR3 is given with its conserved first and last residue. A D gene is named only where the DNA matches it firmly. Clone size is shown for a subset of rows, as once, few, many or a class of expanded clone.

once TRBD1 TRBJ2-1 TRBV27 TGTGCCAGCAGTAGATCCGACAGGGGGTACAGCAATGAGCAGTTCTTC CASSRSDRGYSNEQFF
. . TRBJ2-3 TRBV20-1 TGCAGTGGAGGAGGCAGGGGCTTAGATACGCAGTATTTT CSGGGRGLDTQYF
few TRBD1 TRBJ2-7 TRBV7-2 TGTGCCAGCAGCCCTGGGACAGGGAAGCCCTACGAGCAGTACTTC CASSPGTGKPYEQYF
few . TRBJ2-7 TRBV29-1 TGCAGCGTCCCCAAGGGCTCCACGTATAACGAGCAGTACTTC CSVPKGSTYNEQYF
many TRBD1 TRBJ1-6 TRBV20-1 TGCAGTGCTAGAGATCGTCAGGGGGTTAATTCACCCCTCCACTTT CSARDRQGVNSPLHF
. TRBD2 TRBJ2-3 TRBV5-1 TGCGCCAGCAGCCAGTGGACTAGCGGGGGGGAGCAGTATTTT CASSQWTSGGEQYF
. TRBD1 TRBJ2-5 TRBV20-1 TGCAGTGCACTCCTCACGACAGGGCTAGAGACCCAGTACTTC CSALLTTGLETQYF
few TRBD2 TRBJ2-5 TRBV2 TGTGCCAGCAGTGACGGGGGGGAAGAGACCCAGTACTTC CASSDGGEETQYF
few TRBD2 TRBJ2-5 TRBV12-3/TRBV12-4 TGTGCCAGCAGTTTCCCCGGGACTAGCAAGACCCAGTACTTC CASSFPGTSKTQYF
. TRBD1 TRBJ1-1 TRBV12-3/TRBV12-4 TGTGCCAGCAGTTTGGGAATGGACAGGGGCTCTGAAGCTTTCTTT CASSLGMDRGSEAFF
. . TRBJ2-1 TRBV11-2 TGTGCCAGCGTTGAAGGGGGGGCATCCTACAATGAGCAGTTCTTC CASVEGGASYNEQFF